The 30 T cell receptor beta chains given below trace back to one sample, sequenced in a study of T cell repertoires in cytomegalovirus infection. For these receptors, no antigen is known. A single record per CDR3 protein comes from TCRdb applying MiXCR to the reads. The repertoire includes 800,000 to 950,000 distinct CDR3 sequences, around a third of them detected once, and over 10% sits in the top ten. Sequenced material: cultured CD8+ T cells from PBMCs, taken from culture after CMV antigen stimulation. The receptors were gathered from a human donor in good health (CMV status not recorded). Some clones in this sample may be carry-over from other donors' samples.

The chain couples TRBV7-9 to TRBJ1-2; D is possibly TRBD1 (5 bases). The germline gives CDR1 SEHNR, CDR2 FQNEAQ (reference sequence). This CDR3 is 12 amino acids long. The V gene lost 3 bases and the J gene lost 13 bases, with 15 bases spanning the gap. The CDR3 is CASSFGSRVPTF. In DNA, the CDR3 is TGTGCCAGCAGCTTCGGCTCCAGGGTGCCCACCTTC.

This clonotype was detected ten times or more. V and J are TRBV7-9 and TRBJ2-3; D not certain. V lost 4 bases to trimming and J lost 1 base, with 6 bases between them. The CDR3 is 13 residues long. Germline V gene lookup returns CDR1 SEHNR and CDR2 FQNEAQ (reference sequence). The DNA of the CDR3 is TGTGCCAGCAGCTCCCTAGGCACAGATACGCAGTATTTT. Translated: CASSSLGTDTQYF.

In its sample, this clonotype was seen a few times. The chain is built from TRBV7-8 and TRBJ1-1; D not certain. The length of the CDR3 is 15 residues. The germline CDR1 and CDR2 sequences are SGHVS and FQNEAQ. The ends were cut back, 5 bases at V and 7 bases at J, with 20 bases in the middle. The CDR3 reads CASSPPGLGAVEAFF. CDR3 nucleotides: TGTGCCAGCAGCCCCCCTGGCTTGGGCGCTGTTGAAGCTTTCTTT.

The chain is built from TRBV7-6 and TRBJ2-1; D perhaps matches TRBD1 (5 bases). V was shortened by 3 bases and J by 9 bases, with 12 bases between the two germline ends. The CDR3 covers 13 residues. Germline CDR1 reads SGHVS; CDR2 reads FNYEAQ. The CDR3 DNA is TGTGCCAGCAGCTTGTTGGGGCACGGTGAGCAGTTCTTC. Residues: CASSLLGHGEQFF.

There are many counts of this clonotype. The chain employs TRBV6-2 or TRBV6-3 and TRBJ1-1; D call uncertain. The CDR3 consists of 14 residues. The germline gives CDR1 MNHEY, CDR2 SVGEGT. The V end lost 4 bases, the J end lost 0 bases, and 9 bases lay between the germline ends. CDR3 nucleotide sequence: TGTGCCAGCAGTTCCTCCCATTTGAACACTGAAGCTTTCTTT. Encoded protein: CASSSSHLNTEAFF.

This clonotype was picked up a small number of times. This rearrangement joins TRBV6-2 or TRBV6-3 to TRBJ2-2; 8 bases are a match to TRBD1. V dropped 7 bases and J dropped 3; count of bases not matched to a gene: 10. This CDR3 comprises 16 residues. Germline V lookup: CDR1 MNHEY, CDR2 SVGEGT. The CDR3 region has the DNA TGTGCCAGCATACCGGACAGGGAGGTTTACACCGGGGAGCTGTTTTTT. It is translated as CASIPDREVYTGELFF.

The rearrangement joins TRBV7-9 to TRBJ2-3; tentatively, D is TRBD2 (6 bases). CDR1 and CDR2 from the germline V gene are SEHNR and FQNEAQ (reference sequence). This CDR3 has 17 amino acids. The V gene lost 7 bases and the J gene lost 2 bases, with 22 bases spanning the gap. CDR3 bases: TGTGCCAGCACCCACGGGAGCGGGCCTAAGAACACAGATACGCAGTATTTT. This codes for CASTHGSGPKNTDTQYF.

V and J are TRBV2 and TRBJ1-2; maybe TRBD1 (6 bases). Trimming stripped 10 bases from V and 2 bases from J, with 20 bases between. This CDR3 has 15 residues. Germline V CDR1 and CDR2: SNHLY, FYNNEI. The CDR3 DNA follows: TGTGCCACCCTGGCCCTAGACAGGCCGAACTATGGCTACACCTTC. Encoded protein: CATLALDRPNYGYTF.

The chain couples TRBV2 to TRBJ1-1; 7 nucleotides line up with TRBD1. The J segment lost 4 bases and the V segment lost 7 bases, leaving 6 bases of the junction unmatched. CDR1 is SNHLY, CDR2 FYNNEI, per germline. CDR3 length equals 13 residues. The CDR3 DNA reads TGTGCCAGCACCCAGGGGGGACGCACTGAAGCTTTCTTT. Translating it yields CASTQGGRTEAFF. Combining the CDR3 with reference TRBV2 and TRBJ1-1 gives the whole variable domain EPEVTQTPSHQVTQMGQEVILRCVPISNHLYFYWYRQILGQKVEFLVSFYNNEISEKSEIFDDQFSVERPDGSNFTLKIRSTKLEDSAMYFCASTQGGRTEAFFGQGTRLTVV.

The rearrangement joins TRBV5-1 to TRBJ2-7, with 12 bases identical to TRBD1. With V trimmed by 4 bases and J by 5 bases, 4 bases remained unmatched. CDR1 is SGHRS and CDR2 is YFSETQ in the germline V gene. The CDR3 runs 14 residues. CDR3: CASSRDRGRNEQYF. The CDR3 nucleotides read TGCGCCAGCAGCCGGGACAGGGGGCGAAACGAGCAGTACTTC. The variable domain in full, with the rest retrieved from reference TRBV5-1 and TRBJ2-7, is KAGVTQTPRYLIKTRGQQVTLSCSPISGHRSVSWYQQTPGQGLQFLFEYFSETQRNKGNFPGRFSGRQFSNSRSEMNVSTLELGDSALYLCASSRDRGRNEQYFGPGTRLTVT.

This clonotype was counted between two and nine times. This sequence joins TRBV6-1 and TRBJ1-6, with TRBD1 matching over 7 bases. CDR1 is MNHNS and CDR2 is SASEGT in the germline V gene. The CDR3 extends over 14 amino acids. With V trimmed by 6 bases and J by 7 bases, 6 bases remained unmatched. The CDR3 sequence: CASSLQGFNSPLHF. The CDR3 bases are TGTGCCAGCAGCCTACAGGGGTTCAATTCACCCCTCCACTTT.

The V and J genes are TRBV6-1 and TRBJ1-1, with TRBD1 matching over 7 bases. The CDR3 is made up of 15 amino acids. V lost 10 bases and J lost 5; bases outside the gene matches: 16. The germline V gene encodes CDR1 MNHNS and CDR2 SASEGT. DNA of the CDR3: TGTGCCACCCCGGGAAGGGGGCGATTGGGGACTGAAGCTTTCTTT. Its protein is CATPGRGRLGTEAFF.

In this sample, this clonotype turned up a few times. The V call is TRBV10-3, the J call TRBJ2-7, with TRBD1 as a possible D gene (6 bases). CDR3 length equals 13 residues. CDR1 and CDR2 from the germline V gene are ENHRY and SYGVKD. Trimming stripped 4 bases from V and 2 bases from J, with 9 bases between. Here the CDR3 DNA reads TGTGCCATCAGTGTGGGACATGCCTACGAGCAGTACGTC. Translating it yields CAISVGHAYEQYV.

The sample holds a few counts of this clonotype. The chain employs TRBV27 and TRBJ1-6; D is unresolved. Germline CDR1 is MNHEY and CDR2 is SMNVEV (reference sequence). CDR3 length: 15 residues. The V and J ends lost 2 bases and 9 bases respectively, with 14 bases between them. The CDR3 sequence: CASSLSPGIRSPLHF. The CDR3 DNA is TGTGCCAGCAGTTTAAGTCCAGGCATCCGTTCACCCCTCCACTTT.

This clonotype was seen at least ten times. The chain's CDR3 is CAGRPSPNTGELFF. The CDR3 region has the DNA TGTGCCGGTCGACCTTCCCCGAACACCGGGGAGCTGTTTTTT. This sequence joins TRBV7-2 and TRBJ2-2, with D unclear. This CDR3 comprises 14 residues. The V end lost 11 bases, the J end lost 0 bases, and 13 bases lay between the germline ends. Germline-derived CDR1 and CDR2 are SGHTA and FQGNSA. The variable domain in full, completed from reference TRBV7-2 and TRBJ2-2, reads GAGVSQSPSNKVTEKGKDVELRCDPISGHTALYWYRQSLGQGLEFLIYFQGNSAPDKSGLPSDRFSAERTGGSVSTLTIQRTQQEDSAVYLCAGRPSPNTGELFFGEGSRLTVL.

In this sample, this clonotype turned up a few times. The rearrangement joins TRBV7-8 to TRBJ2-7; D gene ambiguous. Germline loops: CDR1 SGHVS, CDR2 FQNEAQ. The CDR3 is made up of 15 amino acids. Trimming removed 2 bases at V and 6 bases at J, with 17 bases between. CDR3 sequence: CASSLFVTAPSEQYF. The DNA for the CDR3 is TGTGCCAGCAGCTTATTCGTCACGGCGCCTAGCGAGCAGTACTTC.

This clonotype turned up a few times. V is TRBV15 and J is TRBJ2-7, with 8 bases identical to TRBD1. Germline V CDR1 and CDR2: LNHNV, YYDKDF (reference sequence). Unmatched junction bases numbered 6, after V lost 0 bases and J lost 2 bases. This CDR3 has 16 residues. The CDR3 region is CATSRDPGGRPYEQYF. The CDR3 DNA sequence: TGTGCCACCAGCAGAGACCCAGGGGGCAGACCCTACGAGCAGTACTTC. The entire variable domain, with the rest obtained from reference TRBV15 and TRBJ2-7, is as follows: DAMVIQNPRYQVTQFGKPVTLSCSQTLNHNVMYWYQQKSSQAPKLLFHYYDKDFNNEADTPDNFQSRRPNTSFCFLDIRSPGLGDTAMYLCATSRDPGGRPYEQYFGPGTRLTVT.

This clonotype appeared once. The chain uses TRBV6-1 and TRBJ2-3; D could derive from TRBD1 or TRBD2 (5 bases each). The germline V gene has CDR1 MNHNS and CDR2 SASEGT. CDR3 length equals 16 residues. Between the trimmed V and J ends, which lost 1 base and 2 bases, there was a span of 13 bases. The CDR3 region is CASSEDMGDHTDTQYF. CDR3 coding DNA: TGTGCCAGCAGTGAAGATATGGGGGACCACACAGATACGCAGTATTTT.

The J gene is TRBJ1-4, the V gene TRBV5-6; no clear D. The CDR3 extends over 13 amino acids. CDR1 is SGHDT and CDR2 is YYEEEE in the germline V gene. V was pared by 4 bases and J by 8 bases, with 12 bases between. In DNA, the CDR3 is TGTGCCAGCAGCCAGACTAATAACGAAAAACTGTTTTTT. It translates to CASSQTNNEKLFF.

V usage is TRBV2 and J usage is TRBJ2-3, with 7 bases lining up with TRBD2. The CDR3 consists of 16 residues. Germline V gene sequence: CDR1 SNHLY, CDR2 FYNNEI. The trim removed 2 bases at V and 0 bases at J, leaving 5 bases unmatched. CDR3 bases: TGTGCCAGCAGTGAACCGACGGGAGGTAGCACAGATACGCAGTATTTT. Protein product: CASSEPTGGSTDTQYF.

This clonotype was counted between two and nine times. The chain combines TRBV7-2 with TRBJ2-5, with D possibly being TRBD1 (5 bases). Looked up from germline, CDR1 is SGHTA and CDR2 is FQGNSA. The germline V and J ends were trimmed by 1 base and 2 bases, with 14 bases remaining between them. The CDR3 loop spans 16 amino acids. The CDR3 DNA follows: TGTGCCAGCAGCTTAGGTCAGGGTGCTTTACAAGAGACCCAGTACTTC. This gives the protein CASSLGQGALQETQYF.

The chain couples TRBV6-1 to TRBJ1-2; D perhaps matches TRBD1 (5 bases). The CDR3 consists of 13 residues. With 8 bases removed from V and 4 bases from J, the gap between germline ends came to 14 bases. Germline loops: CDR1 MNHNS, CDR2 SASEGT. CDR3 nucleotide sequence: TGTGCCAGCCCCTCTCTTGGGGGCTATGGCTACACCTTC. Translating it yields CASPSLGGYGYTF.

This clonotype was counted between two and nine times. V gene TRBV27 combines with J gene TRBJ1-2; 9 nucleotides match TRBD1. The CDR3 extends over 16 amino acids. Germline V gene lookup returns CDR1 MNHEY and CDR2 SMNVEV (reference sequence). Trimming took 10 bases from V and 6 from J; bases not matched to a gene: 18. The CDR3 nucleotides read TGTGCCACCTCACAACAGGGGGCGGGCATTGGGGATGGCTACACCTTC. It encodes CATSQQGAGIGDGYTF.

In this sample, this clonotype turned up a few times. The rearrangement joins TRBV6-2 or TRBV6-3 to TRBJ1-2; D may be TRBD1 (6 bases). There are 17 residues in the CDR3. V shed 6 bases and J shed 2 bases, with 22 bases lying between them. Germline V gene sequence: CDR1 MNHEY, CDR2 SVGEGT. CDR3 DNA sequence: TGTGCCAGCAGCTCCTCAAAACAGGGAGCAGCGAACTATGGCTACACCTTC. This encodes CASSSSKQGAANYGYTF.

The J gene is TRBJ2-2, the V gene TRBV11-2; TRBD2 aligns across 10 bases. The CDR3 has 18 amino acids. V lost 6 bases to trimming and J lost 0 bases; unmatched junction nucleotides: 10. The germline V gene has CDR1 SGHAT and CDR2 FQNNGV. The CDR3 here is CASRELAGIRANTGELFF. The CDR3 DNA sequence: TGTGCCAGCAGGGAACTAGCGGGGATTCGCGCGAACACCGGGGAGCTGTTTTTT.

In its sample, this clonotype was seen many times. A read error may produce the germline difference seen at one junction end. The rearrangement links TRBV7-7 to TRBJ2-1, with 7 bases aligning to TRBD1. The length of the CDR3 is 17 residues. The germline V gene encodes CDR1 SSHAT and CDR2 FNYEAQ (reference sequence). This chain's CDR3 is CASSAAPGQSTRNEQFF. Here the CDR3 DNA reads TGTGCTAGCAGCGCAGCGCCGGGACAGTCAACCCGCAATGAGCAGTTCTTC.

In this sample, this clonotype turned up a few times. The J gene is TRBJ2-7, the V gene TRBV7-9; the D gene is possibly TRBD1 (7 bases). Trimming took off 5 bases at V and 5 bases at J, with 16 bases between the two ends. The CDR3 contains 14 residues. Per the germline V gene, CDR1 is SEHNR and CDR2 is FQNEAQ (reference sequence). CDR3 DNA: TGTGCCAGCAGCGAGGGGGCGGGGAGCCACGAGCAGTACGTC. This codes for CASSEGAGSHEQYV.

This chain uses TRBV6-5 with TRBJ2-7; the match to TRBD2 covers 8 bases. Germline values: CDR1 MNHEY, CDR2 SVGAGI. Trimming took 5 bases from V and 3 from J; bases not matched to a gene: 6. This CDR3 has 14 amino acids. CDR3 in DNA: TGTGCCAGCAGTAAACTAGCGGTGATCTACGAGCAGTACGTC. It codes for CASSKLAVIYEQYV.

This clonotype occurred once. The chain employs TRBV29-1 and TRBJ2-1; possibly TRBD2 for D (6 bases). V lost 4 bases and J lost 6, with 16 bases in between. Germline CDR1 is SQVTM and CDR2 is ANQGSEA. This CDR3 comprises 14 residues. The CDR3 DNA reads as TGCAGCGTTGCGGGGCCTAGCGCAGGCAATGAGCAGTTCTTC. It specifies CSVAGPSAGNEQFF.

The sample holds a few counts of this clonotype. The chain is built from TRBV6-5 and TRBJ2-3; a weak D match, TRBD2 (6 bases). This CDR3 contains 15 residues. Germline V gene lookup returns CDR1 MNHEY and CDR2 SVGAGI. Between the trimmed V and J ends, which lost 4 bases and 2 bases, there was a span of 13 bases. DNA of the CDR3: TGTGCCAGCAGTTCTAGGAGCGGGCCCACAGATACGCAGTATTTT. This gives the protein CASSSRSGPTDTQYF.